Described below is a single T cell receptor (beta chain) sequence and its context. Its specific antigen is unknown. Within one base of it there is no much larger clone, and no base qualities were kept. CDR1 and CDR2, per the germline V gene, are SGHRS and YFSETQ. From the cysteine up to the phenylalanine, the CDR3 has a length of 15 residues. CDR3 DNA only is kept here, 45 bases in frame from base 1. The junction shows trimming of 7 bases on V and 5 bases on J, plus 20 bases between the germline ends. The donors were under 40 Caucasian individuals from Russia, aged roughly 6 to 100 years, who were systemically healthy. Each donor gave ten milliliters of peripheral blood, collected into EDTA-treated Vacutainer tubes. Ficoll-Paque density-gradient centrifugation was used to isolate PBMCs, with at least 7 million obtained per sample. Total RNA was extracted from PBMCs with Trizol reagent, with at least 6 micrograms obtained per sample. The percentages of naive CD45RAhigh/CD27high T cells were determined by flow cytometry on a PBMC aliquot from every donor.

These data come from a study of blood T cells in healthy people across ages (dated by TCRdb to between 2014 and 2017). Regarding the research as a whole: Template switching captured roughly one uniquely barcoded TCR beta cDNA molecule per two T cells in model experiments. To avoid experimental bias, donors of different ages were distributed randomly across sequencing lanes. The study analyzed two additional independent replicas of 1 million unique cDNA reads from the same blood draw for two donors, one aged 18 to 29 and one aged 80 or older. Four age groups were formed from the donors: young (average roughly 15 years), middle-aged (approximately 40), aged (roughly 58) and long-lived (about 75). The study measured age-related changes in TCR beta repertoire diversity using deep sequencing normalized with unique cDNA molecular identifiers. General findings and caveats noted by the study authors: Because the CMV infection status of the donors was unknown, age-related changes in expanded clonotypes may potentially have been confounded. Conclusive comparison of naive and antigen-experienced compartments was prevented by the profiling of bulk unsorted PBMCs. Compared with the aged group, the long-lived group had more naive CD4+ T cells, fewer expanded clones and increased TCR diversity, a pattern suggesting age selection. Observed TCR beta diversity correlated strongly with the percentage of naive T cells measured by flow cytometry. Estimates of total diversity from one million sequenced T cells were regarded as lower bounds and underestimates. As age increased, observed TCR beta diversity per million T cells dropped in a roughly linear way, and a significant reduction was already evident by age 40.

Libraries were built with 5' RACE. Sequenced on an Illumina HiSeq 2500. A second PCR of roughly 7 to 12 cycles was performed with a sample-barcoded 5' primer and a J-beta primer mix. A template-switch 5' adaptor carrying 12 random nucleotides introduced a unique molecular identifier onto each TCR beta cDNA molecule. Each sample yielded at least 2.5 million CDR3-containing paired-end reads. All of the RNA was converted into first-strand cDNA using the Mint cDNA synthesis kit, with a TRBC-specific oligonucleotide serving as the primer. After uracil-DNA glycosylase treatment, a first 18-cycle PCR used universal primers M1SS and BC2_uni_R on all cDNA. Processing in the source paper ran as follows. For normalization, 1 million high-quality reads, each with a distinct molecular identifier, were randomly selected from each sample. Instead of being binned into consensus sequences, reads with shared molecular identifiers were discarded. MiTCR, run with a Q25 quality threshold and the strictest error-elimination algorithm, handled CDR3 identification, clonotype clustering and error correction. A nonparametric unseen species model using Euler transformation provided a lower-bound estimate of total TCR beta diversity. Starting from the raw public reads, TCRdb applied fastp trimming at Q25, assembled clones with MiXCR and retained in-frame beta chains. Entries that share a CDR3 protein sequence are merged under the most common genes and DNA. TCRdb assigned the V and J calls; the authors' analysis was not used. The sample data list 1.5 million to 2 million distinct CDR3 sequences, and roughly 32% of these were observed just once. The top ten constitute around 10% of the sample.

The specimen was blood. The receptor was isolated from a woman aged 25 to 39 in good health. The sequence is built from TRBV5-1 and TRBJ2-3; TRBD2 might be the D gene, on 5 matching bases. The CDR3 region reads CASRLPGVSGDTQYF. The nucleotide sequence reads TGCGCCAGCCGTCTACCCGGGGTATCGGGAGATACGCAGTATTTT. Joined to the reference TRBV5-1 and TRBJ2-3 proteins, this CDR3 gives the full variable domain: KAGVTQTPRYLIKTRGQQVTLSCSPISGHRSVSWYQQTPGQGLQFLFEYFSETQRNKGNFPGRFSGRQFSNSRSEMNVSTLELGDSALYLCASRLPGVSGDTQYFGPGTRLTVL.